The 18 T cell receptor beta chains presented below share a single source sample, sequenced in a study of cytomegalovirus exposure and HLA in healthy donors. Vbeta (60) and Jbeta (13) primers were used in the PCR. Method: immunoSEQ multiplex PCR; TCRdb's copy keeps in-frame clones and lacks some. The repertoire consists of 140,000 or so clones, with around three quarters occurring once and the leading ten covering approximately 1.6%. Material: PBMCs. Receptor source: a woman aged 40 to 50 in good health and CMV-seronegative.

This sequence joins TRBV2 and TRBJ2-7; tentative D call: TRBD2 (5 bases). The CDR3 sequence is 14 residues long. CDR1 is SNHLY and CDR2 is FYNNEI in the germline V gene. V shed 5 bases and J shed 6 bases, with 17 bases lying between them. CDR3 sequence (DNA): TGTGCCAGCAGTCCGGGGTTAGGGTCGTTCGAGCAGTACTTC. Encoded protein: CASSPGLGSFEQYF.

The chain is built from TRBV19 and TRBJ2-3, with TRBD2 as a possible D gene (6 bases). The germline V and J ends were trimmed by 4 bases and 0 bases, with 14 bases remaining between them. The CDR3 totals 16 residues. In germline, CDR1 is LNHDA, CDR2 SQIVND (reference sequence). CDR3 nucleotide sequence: TGTGCCAGTAGTACTGGGGCGGGGACTAGCACAGATACGCAGTATTTT. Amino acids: CASSTGAGTSTDTQYF.

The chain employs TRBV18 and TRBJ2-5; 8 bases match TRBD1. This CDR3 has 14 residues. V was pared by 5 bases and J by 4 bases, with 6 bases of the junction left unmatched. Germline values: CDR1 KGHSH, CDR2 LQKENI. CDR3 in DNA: TGTGCCAGCTCAAGCCAGGGGGCAGGAGAGACCCAGTACTTC. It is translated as CASSSQGAGETQYF.

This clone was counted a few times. The chain's CDR3 is CASSLDGSGRHGPPEQFF. CDR3 bases: TGCGCCAGCAGCTTGGACGGTAGCGGGAGGCATGGACCCCCTGAGCAGTTCTTC. The V and J genes are TRBV5-1 and TRBJ2-1; TRBD2 agrees at 10 bases. The ends lost 0 bases at V and 9 bases at J; junction bases unmatched: 15. The CDR3 contains 18 residues. Germline V gene sequence: CDR1 SGHRS, CDR2 YFSETQ.

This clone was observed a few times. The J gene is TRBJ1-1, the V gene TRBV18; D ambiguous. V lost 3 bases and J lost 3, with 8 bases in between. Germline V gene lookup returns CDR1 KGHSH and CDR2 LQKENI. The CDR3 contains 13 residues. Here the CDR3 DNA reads TGTGCCAGCTCACCGGGCAGACACACTGAAGCTTTCTTT. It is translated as CASSPGRHTEAFF. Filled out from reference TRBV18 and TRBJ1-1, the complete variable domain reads NAGVMQNPRHLVRRRGQEARLRCSPMKGHSHVYWYRQLPEEGLKFMVYLQKENIIDESGMPKERFSAEFPKEGPSILRIQQVVRGDSAAYFCASSPGRHTEAFFGQGTRLTVV.

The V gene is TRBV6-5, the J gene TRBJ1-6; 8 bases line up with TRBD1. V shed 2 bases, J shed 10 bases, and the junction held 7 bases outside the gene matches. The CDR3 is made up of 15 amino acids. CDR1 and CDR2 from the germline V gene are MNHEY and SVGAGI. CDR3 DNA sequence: TGTGCCAGCAGTTACGGGGACAGGACCGGATCACCCCTCCACTTT. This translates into CASSYGDRTGSPLHF.

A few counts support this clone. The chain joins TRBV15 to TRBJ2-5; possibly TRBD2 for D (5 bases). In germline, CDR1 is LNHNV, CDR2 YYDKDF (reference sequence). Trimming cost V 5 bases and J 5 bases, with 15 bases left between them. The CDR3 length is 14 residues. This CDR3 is CATSRGGVVETQYF. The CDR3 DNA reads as TGTGCCACCAGCCGGGGTGGGGTGGTCGAGACCCAGTACTTC.

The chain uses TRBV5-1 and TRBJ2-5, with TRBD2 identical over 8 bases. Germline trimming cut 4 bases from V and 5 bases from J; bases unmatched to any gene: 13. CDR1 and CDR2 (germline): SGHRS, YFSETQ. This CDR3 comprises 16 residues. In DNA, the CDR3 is TGCGCCAGCAGCCCGAGGGCGGGGGGCGTTAGTGAGACCCAGTACTTC. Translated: CASSPRAGGVSETQYF.

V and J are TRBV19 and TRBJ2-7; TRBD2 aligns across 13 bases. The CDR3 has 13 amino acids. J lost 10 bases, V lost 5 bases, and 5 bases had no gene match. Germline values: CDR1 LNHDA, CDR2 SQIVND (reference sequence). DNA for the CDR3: TGTGCCAGTAGTCTGGGACTAGCGGGAACTCAGTACTTC. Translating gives CASSLGLAGTQYF.

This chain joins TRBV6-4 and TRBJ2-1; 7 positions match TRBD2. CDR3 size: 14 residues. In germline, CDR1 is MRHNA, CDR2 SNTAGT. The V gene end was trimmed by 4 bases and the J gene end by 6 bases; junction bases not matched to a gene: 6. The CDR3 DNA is TGTGCCAGCAGTGTGGGGGGGGATGGCAATGAGCAGTTCTTC. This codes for CASSVGGDGNEQFF.

The DNA of the CDR3 is TGTGCTAGTGGTCCCTCAGGAGGGACTGAAGCTTTCTTT. Translation gives CASGPSGGTEAFF. This rearrangement joins TRBV12-5 to TRBJ1-1; D gene uncertain. The CDR3 totals 13 residues. Germline-derived CDR1 and CDR2 are LGHNT and FRNRAP. Trimming left V 5 bases short and J 5 bases short, with 12 bases between.

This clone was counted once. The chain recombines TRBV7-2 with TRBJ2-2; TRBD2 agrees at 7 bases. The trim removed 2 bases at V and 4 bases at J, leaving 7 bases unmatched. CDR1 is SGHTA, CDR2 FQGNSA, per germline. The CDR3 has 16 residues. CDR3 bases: TGTGCCAGCAGCTTATTTGGCGGGAGAGGCACCGGGGAGCTGTTTTTT. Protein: CASSLFGGRGTGELFF.

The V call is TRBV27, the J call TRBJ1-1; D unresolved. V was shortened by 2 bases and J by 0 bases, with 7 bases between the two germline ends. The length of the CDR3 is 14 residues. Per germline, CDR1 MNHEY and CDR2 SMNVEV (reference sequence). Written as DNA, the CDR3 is TGTGCCAGCAGTTTAACCGGGATGAACACTGAAGCTTTCTTT. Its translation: CASSLTGMNTEAFF.

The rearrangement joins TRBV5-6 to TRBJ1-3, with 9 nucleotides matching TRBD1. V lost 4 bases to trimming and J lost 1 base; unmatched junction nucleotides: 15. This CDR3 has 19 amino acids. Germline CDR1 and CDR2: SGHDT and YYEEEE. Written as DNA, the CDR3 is TGTGCCAGCAGCAATCCCCGGGACAGGGTTTTTCGTTCTGGAAACACCATATATTTT. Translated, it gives CASSNPRDRVFRSGNTIYF.

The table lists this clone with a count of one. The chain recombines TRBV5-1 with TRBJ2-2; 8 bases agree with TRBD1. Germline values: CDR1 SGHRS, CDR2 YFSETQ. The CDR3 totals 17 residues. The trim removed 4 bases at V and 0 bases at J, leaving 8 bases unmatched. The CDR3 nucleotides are TGCGCCAGCAGCCCGAGACAGGGGCCGTCGAACACCGGGGAGCTGTTTTTT. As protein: CASSPRQGPSNTGELFF.

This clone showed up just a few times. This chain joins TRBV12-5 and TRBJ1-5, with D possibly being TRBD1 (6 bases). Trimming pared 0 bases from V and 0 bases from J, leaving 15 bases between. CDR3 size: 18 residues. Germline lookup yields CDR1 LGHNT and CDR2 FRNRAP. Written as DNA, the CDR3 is TGTGCTAGTGGTTTGGTGGCCCTGGACAGCGATAGCAATCAGCCCCAGCATTTT. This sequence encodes CASGLVALDSDSNQPQHF.

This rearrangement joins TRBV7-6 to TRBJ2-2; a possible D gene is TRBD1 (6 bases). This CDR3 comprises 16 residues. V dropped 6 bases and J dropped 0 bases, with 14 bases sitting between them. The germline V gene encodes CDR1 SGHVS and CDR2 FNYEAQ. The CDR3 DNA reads TGTGCCAGCAGTCCACAGGGAGCCGCGAACACCGGGGAGCTGTTTTTT. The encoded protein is CASSPQGAANTGELFF.

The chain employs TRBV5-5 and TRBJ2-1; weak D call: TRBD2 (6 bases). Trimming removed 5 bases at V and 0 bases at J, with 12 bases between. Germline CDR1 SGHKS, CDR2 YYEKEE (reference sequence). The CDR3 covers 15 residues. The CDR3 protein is CASRFRESSYNEQFF. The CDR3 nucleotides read TGTGCCAGCAGGTTTCGGGAGAGCTCCTACAATGAGCAGTTCTTC. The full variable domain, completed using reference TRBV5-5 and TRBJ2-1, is DAGVTQSPTHLIKTRGQQVTLRCSPISGHKSVSWYQQVLGQGPQFIFQYYEKEERGRGNFPDRFSARQFPNYSSELNVNALLLGDSALYLCASRFRESSYNEQFFGPGTRLTVL.